The sequence of this T cell receptor (beta chain) was determined in a study of shared clonotypes between healthy human individuals. At the level of the study: The cohort had two women and a few men, ages 18 to 49.

The CDR3 consists of 13 residues. The V gene's germline CDR1 is MNHNY and CDR2 SVGAGI (reference sequence). Trimming left V 7 bases short and J 6 bases short, with 15 bases between. In this sample, this clone turned up a few times. What it binds is unknown. Study-level findings and limits: The study sampled only blood, and tissue repertoires likely differ. Among donors, the sharing of clonotypes was expected to be influenced by sequencing depth. Memory subsets had estimated richness that was generally smaller than that of naive subsets.

The repertoire was sequenced with immunoSEQ multiplex PCR; TCRdb's copy has only in-frame clones and lacks some. The profile covers millions of clones, with 90% to 95% appearing a single time and 0.39% taken by the ten largest. The sequence came from a man between 18 and 35 years old in good health. Some clones in this sample may be carry-over from other donors' samples. Source material: naive CD4+ T cells from PBMCs. Noted subset: CD45RA+ positively selected. This sequence joins TRBV6-6 and TRBJ1-1; D not certain. The CDR3 region has the DNA TGTGCCAGCACCTACACGGATGCCCCTGAAGCTTTCTTT. It codes for CASTYTDAPEAFF.